This TCR beta chain was recorded in a study of cytomegalovirus exposure and HLA in healthy donors. Overall study: A prior analysis found around 110 million unique TCR beta sequences from about 179 million T cells. Study conclusions and caveats: A later analysis reportedly found that, within productive TCRs, an Asian-associated ancestry cluster had fewer N-insertions than the mean observed across the approximately 690 donors. The authors considered a cluster of highly shared sequence variants likely to be a sequencing artifact.

The table lists this clone with a few counts. As yet, its antigen is unknown. Donors counted as nominally healthy when sampled, yet unrecorded immune exposures were likely. The PCR had 60 Vbeta and 13 Jbeta primers. Sequencing was performed with immunoSEQ multiplex PCR; in TCRdb, only in-frame clones are kept and a portion is missing. The data show about 190,000 clones, with 70% to 75% seen just once and about 5% held by the top ten. CDR1 GTSNPN and CDR2 SVGIG come from the germline V gene (reference sequence). Unmatched junction bases numbered 14, after V lost 5 bases and J lost 6 bases. The CDR3 loop spans 16 amino acids.

The receptor was isolated from a man aged 25 to 40 in good health and CMV-seropositive. The gene calls are TRBV30 and TRBJ2-4; 9 positions agree with TRBD2. The specimen was PBMCs. The CDR3 nucleotides are TGTGCCTGGGGGGGGGCTAGCGGGGAGATTATAAACATTCAGTACTTC. It encodes CAWGGASGEIINIQYF.